Listed below are T cell receptor beta chains from one sample, sequenced in a study of blood T cell repertoires in COVID-19. Repertoires were generated with immunoSEQ multiplex PCR, while TCRdb's copy carries only in-frame clones and drops some. In the table there are about 280,000 clones, around 90% of which are singletons. Sequencing used PBMCs or T cells enriched from blood (not recorded which). Every receptor here comes from a woman younger than 35 with acute COVID-19. CDR3s include the opening cysteine and the closing phenylalanine or tryptophan.

j_call v_call cdr3_aa
TRBJ1-6 TRBV6-5 CASSYSNRGNSPLHF
TRBJ2-3 TRBV7-2 CASSYGTLVGDTQYF
TRBJ2-1 TRBV12-5 CASGLTGNNYNEQFF
TRBJ1-5 TRBV7-9 CASSLGGGPKHF
TRBJ1-1 TRBV6-5 CASSYGQRATEAFF
TRBJ2-1 TRBV27 CASSTQTGSSPNEQFF
TRBJ2-1 TRBV28 CASNLLGGDNEQFF
TRBJ2-7 TRBV19 CASSTRVVAGEGYEQYF
TRBJ1-5 TRBV15 CATSREGTASQPQHF
TRBJ2-1 TRBV5-1 CASSLAREQFF
TRBJ2-5 TRBV18 CASSLSRGQETQYF
TRBJ2-7 TRBV11-2 CASSLDRGSYEQYF
TRBJ1-2 TRBV11-2 CASSSYPYSGTGRYGYTF
TRBJ2-1 TRBV6-1 CASSEDRTVGASYNEQFF
TRBJ1-2 TRBV19 CASTPWGRSYGYTF
TRBJ1-1 TRBV28 CASRFLRGGTEAFF
TRBJ2-7 TRBV7-2 CASSMWTETYEQYF
TRBJ1-2 TRBV6-5 CASSPATGAYYGYTF
TRBJ2-1 TRBV19 CASSSSLGYNEQFF
TRBJ2-3 TRBV7-2 CASSERLAALSNTDTQYF
TRBJ2-7 TRBV11-2 CASSFSGNSYEQYF
TRBJ1-1 TRBV7-9 CASSPTGLKAEAFF
TRBJ2-1 TRBV3-1/TRBV3-2 CASSRLPDGEQFF
TRBJ1-5 TRBV28 CASRPIPQGVQPQHF
TRBJ2-5 TRBV7-9 CASSPDTGTWEETQYF
TRBJ2-1 TRBV29-1 CSAETPPSGVNEQFF
TRBJ2-1 TRBV7-2 CASQRGTKQFF
TRBJ1-5 TRBV27 CASSPRHNSNQPQHF
TRBJ2-7 TRBV29-1 CSVEDFSYEQYF
TRBJ2-7 TRBV6-5 CASSYMRGADEQYF
TRBJ2-7 TRBV28 CASRDRGRSEQYF
TRBJ2-5 TRBV20-1 CSASDRAGETQYF
TRBJ1-2 TRBV28 CASSSTTGWQSIYGYTF
TRBJ2-7 TRBV5-1 CASSSARSYEQYF
TRBJ2-7 TRBV5-1 CASSRTGTKGDEQYF
TRBJ2-3 TRBV19 CASSISGTGRDTQYF
TRBJ2-3 TRBV7-8 CASSQTSGRVDTQYF
TRBJ1-1 TRBV4-1 CASSQDREAFF
TRBJ2-1 TRBV6-5 CTSKGLALFF